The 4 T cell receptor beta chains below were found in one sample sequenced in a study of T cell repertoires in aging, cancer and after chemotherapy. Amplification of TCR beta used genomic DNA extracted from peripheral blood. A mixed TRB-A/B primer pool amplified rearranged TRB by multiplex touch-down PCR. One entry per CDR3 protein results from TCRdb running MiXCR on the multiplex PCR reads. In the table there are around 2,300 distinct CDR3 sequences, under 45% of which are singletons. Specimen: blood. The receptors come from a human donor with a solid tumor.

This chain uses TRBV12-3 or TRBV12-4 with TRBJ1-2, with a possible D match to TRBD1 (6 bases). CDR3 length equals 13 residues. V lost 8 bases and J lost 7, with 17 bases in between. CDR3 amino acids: CASGETGFTGYTF. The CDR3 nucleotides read TGTGCCAGCGGAGAAACAGGGTTCACTGGCTACACCTTC.

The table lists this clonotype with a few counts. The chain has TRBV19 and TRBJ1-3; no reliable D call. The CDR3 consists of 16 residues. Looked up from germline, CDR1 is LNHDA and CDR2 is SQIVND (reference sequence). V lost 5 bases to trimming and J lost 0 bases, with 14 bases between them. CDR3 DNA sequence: TGTGCCAGTAGTCTCCTCCGGGCCGACTCTGGAAACACCATATATTTT. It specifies CASSLLRADSGNTIYF.

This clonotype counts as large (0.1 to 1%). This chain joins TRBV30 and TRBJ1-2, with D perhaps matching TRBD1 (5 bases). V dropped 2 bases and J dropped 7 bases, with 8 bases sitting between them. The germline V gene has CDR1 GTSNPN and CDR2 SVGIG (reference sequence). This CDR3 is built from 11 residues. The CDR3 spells CAWSSGFGYTF. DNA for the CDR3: TGTGCCTGGAGTTCAGGGTTTGGCTACACCTTC. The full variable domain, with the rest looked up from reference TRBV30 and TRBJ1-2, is SQTIHQWPATLVQPVGSPLSLECTVEGTSNPNLYWYRQAAGRGLQLLFYSVGIGQISSEVPQNLSASRPQDRQFILSSKKLLLSDSGFYLCAWSSGFGYTFGSGTRLTVV.

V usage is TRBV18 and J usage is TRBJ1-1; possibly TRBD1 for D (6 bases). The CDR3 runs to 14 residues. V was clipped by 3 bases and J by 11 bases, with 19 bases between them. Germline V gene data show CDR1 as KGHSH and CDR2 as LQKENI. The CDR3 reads CASSPEQGIGPAFF. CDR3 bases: TGTGCCAGCTCACCCGAACAGGGAATAGGCCCGGCTTTCTTT.